The rows below give T cell receptor beta chains drawn from one sample of a study of cytomegalovirus exposure and HLA in healthy donors. Libraries were prepared by immunoSEQ multiplex PCR; TCRdb keeps only in-frame clonotypes and omits some of them. The sample contains 240,000 or so clones, 80% to 85% of which appear only once. The specimen sequenced was PBMCs. Receptor source: a woman aged 55-75 years in good health and CMV-seropositive. Both conserved end residues are part of each CDR3. Each record gives: V gene, clone size, D gene, J gene, CDR3 DNA, CDR3 protein. D genes are given only for firm matches. Clone size is not always given. Where it is, it says once, few, many or a class for expanded clones.

V: TRBV9
size: -
D: TRBD2
J: TRBJ2-3
DNA: TGTGCCAGCAGTGTTCGTCGGACTAGGAGCACAGATACGCAGTATTTT
CDR3: CASSVRRTRSTDTQYF

V: TRBV30
size: -
D: TRBD2
J: TRBJ2-1
DNA: TGTGCCTGGAGTCTTACTAGCGGGAGCTACAATGAGCAGTTCTTC
CDR3: CAWSLTSGSYNEQFF

V: TRBV5-1
size: -
D: TRBD1
J: TRBJ2-7
DNA: TGCGCCAGCAGCTCCGGGACAGGGCTTATAAAGCAGTACTTC
CDR3: CASSSGTGLIKQYF

V: TRBV28
size: -
D: TRBD1
J: TRBJ2-7
DNA: TGTGCCAGCAGTCCCTCGACGGGACAGGGTTCCTACGAGCAGTACTTC
CDR3: CASSPSTGQGSYEQYF

V: TRBV7-9
size: -
D: -
J: TRBJ1-4
DNA: TGTGCCAGCAGCTTAGACAGGTGGGATGAAAAACTGTTTTTT
CDR3: CASSLDRWDEKLFF

V: TRBV7-3
size: -
D: -
J: TRBJ2-2
DNA: TGTGCCAGCAGCCTTACTACAGGAGTCGCCGGGGAGCTGTTTTTT
CDR3: CASSLTTGVAGELFF

V: TRBV7-9
size: -
D: TRBD2
J: TRBJ2-4
DNA: TGTGCCAGCAGCTTAGCGCAAGGGAGGGAAAACATTCAGTACTTC
CDR3: CASSLAQGRENIQYF

V: TRBV6-1
size: -
D: -
J: TRBJ1-3
DNA: TGTGCCAGCAGTGAAGCGTCGTCAGGCTCTGGAAACACCATATATTTT
CDR3: CASSEASSGSGNTIYF

V: TRBV18
size: -
D: TRBD1
J: TRBJ2-7
DNA: TGTGCCAGCTCACCAGGCAGGGGGCGATACGAGCAGTACTTC
CDR3: CASSPGRGRYEQYF

V: TRBV28
size: -
D: -
J: TRBJ2-3
DNA: TGTGCCAGCAATAATAGGAGGGGCCTCGATACGCAGTATTTT
CDR3: CASNNRRGLDTQYF

V: TRBV4-1
size: -
D: TRBD1
J: TRBJ1-2
DNA: TGCGCCAGCAGCCGAGGGACAGCTATTATATATGGCTACACCTTC
CDR3: CASSRGTAIIYGYTF

V: TRBV11-2
size: -
D: TRBD2
J: TRBJ2-7
DNA: TGTGCCAGCAGCCTTCTGGCTAGCGGGAGTTCCTACGAGCAGTACTTC
CDR3: CASSLLASGSSYEQYF

V: TRBV5-1
size: -
D: TRBD2
J: TRBJ2-3
DNA: TGCGCCAGCAGGTGGCGACTAGCGGAGGGCACAGATACGCAGTATTTT
CDR3: CASRWRLAEGTDTQYF

V: TRBV29-1
size: few
D: -
J: TRBJ1-3
DNA: TGCAGCGTTTCCAACTCTGGAAACACCATATATTTT
CDR3: CSVSNSGNTIYF

V: TRBV7-3
size: -
D: -
J: TRBJ2-3
DNA: TGTGCCAGCAGCCTTCCTTCCGCAGGGGGCACAGATACGCAGTATTTT
CDR3: CASSLPSAGGTDTQYF

V: TRBV7-6
size: -
D: -
J: TRBJ2-1
DNA: TGTGCCAGCAGCCGATCAGGTTTCCAAACCTACAATGAGCAGTTCTTC
CDR3: CASSRSGFQTYNEQFF

V: TRBV5-4
size: -
D: -
J: TRBJ2-7
DNA: TGTGCCAGCAAGCCAGGGGGGTCCTCCTACGAGCAGTACTTC
CDR3: CASKPGGSSYEQYF

V: TRBV7-2
size: -
D: TRBD1
J: TRBJ1-3
DNA: TGTGCCAGCAGCTTGACAGGGGTAGGAACTGGAAACACCATATATTTT
CDR3: CASSLTGVGTGNTIYF

V: TRBV5-1
size: -
D: TRBD2
J: TRBJ2-1
DNA: TGCGCCAGCAGCTTTCCGAGACTAGCGGGATCGGATGAGCAGTTCTTC
CDR3: CASSFPRLAGSDEQFF

V: TRBV28
size: -
D: -
J: TRBJ2-7
DNA: TGTGCCAGCAGAAATAGCGGAAGTTCCTACGAGCAGTACTTC
CDR3: CASRNSGSSYEQYF

V: TRBV5-8
size: -
D: -
J: TRBJ2-2
DNA: TGTGCCAGCAGCCCCAGGACTATTAACACCGGGGAGCTGTTTTTT
CDR3: CASSPRTINTGELFF

V: TRBV5-1
size: -
D: -
J: TRBJ2-2
DNA: TGCGCCAGCAGCCCGACTTTAGGAACCGGGGAGCTGTTTTTT
CDR3: CASSPTLGTGELFF

V: TRBV10-3
size: -
D: TRBD1
J: TRBJ2-7
DNA: TGTGCCATCAGCCCCGGGACAGGGAGGTTCGAGCAGTACTTC
CDR3: CAISPGTGRFEQYF

V: TRBV5-4
size: -
D: TRBD1
J: TRBJ2-3
DNA: TGTGCCAGCAGCTTGGTAGCCAGGGGGTCAGATACGCAGTATTTT
CDR3: CASSLVARGSDTQYF

V: TRBV19
size: -
D: -
J: TRBJ1-1
DNA: TGTGCCAGTAGTACTGGACTGGGGGGGACTGAAGCTTTCTTT
CDR3: CASSTGLGGTEAFF

V: TRBV5-1
size: few
D: TRBD1
J: TRBJ1-1
DNA: TGCGCCAGCAGCTTGGACAGGGGGAACACTGAAGCTTTCTTT
CDR3: CASSLDRGNTEAFF

V: TRBV15
size: few
D: -
J: TRBJ1-6
DNA: TGTGCCACCAGCAGACCTCGGGGAGGGGATAATTCACCCCTCCACTTT
CDR3: CATSRPRGGDNSPLHF

V: TRBV5-4
size: -
D: -
J: TRBJ1-1
DNA: TGTGCCAGCAGCCCTGGAACCACAGCTAACACTGAAGCTTTCTTT
CDR3: CASSPGTTANTEAFF

V: TRBV25-1
size: -
D: TRBD1
J: TRBJ2-3
DNA: TGTGCCAGCAGTGGAGGGACAGGCATAACAGATACGCAGTATTTT
CDR3: CASSGGTGITDTQYF

V: TRBV28
size: -
D: -
J: TRBJ2-5
DNA: TGTGCCAGCAGTTTAGTGCCCGGGACAACGCAAGAGACCCAGTACTTC
CDR3: CASSLVPGTTQETQYF

V: TRBV6-4
size: -
D: TRBD1
J: TRBJ2-3
DNA: TGTGCCAGCAGTGAGGGACAGGGCGGGTTTCCGCAGTATTTT
CDR3: CASSEGQGGFPQYF

V: TRBV5-4
size: few
D: TRBD2
J: TRBJ2-2
DNA: TGTGCCAGCAGCACCGGACTAGCGACCACGAACACCGGGGAGCTGTTTTTT
CDR3: CASSTGLATTNTGELFF

V: TRBV6-5
size: once
D: -
J: TRBJ2-3
DNA: TGTGCCAGCAGTTCAGACCCGGGAGATACGCAGTATTTT
CDR3: CASSSDPGDTQYF

V: TRBV7-6
size: -
D: -
J: TRBJ2-7
DNA: TGTGCCAGCAGCTTACGGGACACCATCTCCTACGAGCAGTACTTC
CDR3: CASSLRDTISYEQYF

V: TRBV19
size: -
D: -
J: TRBJ2-2
DNA: TGTGCCAGTAGTCTGTGGGGGGTCGACACCGGGGAGCTGTTTTTT
CDR3: CASSLWGVDTGELFF

V: TRBV27
size: -
D: TRBD2
J: TRBJ2-7
DNA: TGTGCCAGCAGTCCTAGCGGGAGAGGATACGAGCAGTACTTC
CDR3: CASSPSGRGYEQYF